What follows is one TCR beta chain and its context. No antigen is known for it. Genomic DNA served as template for TCR beta VDJ and CDR3 profiling. TCRdb reprocessed the reads via MiXCR and lists one record per CDR3 protein. The sample holds 150,000 to 200,000 distinct CDR3 sequences, under 55% seen once. Trimming pared 4 bases from V and 0 bases from J, leaving 9 bases between. The CDR3 totals 15 residues. Germline lookup yields CDR1 SNHLY and CDR2 FYNNEI. The data originate from a study of CD8+CD57+ T cells in acquired aplastic anemia. Study-wide background: Across the sorted CD4+ and CD8+ cells, DNA amounts averaged roughly 3 ug.

Flow cytometry had shown expanded CD8+CD57+ cells in the patients chosen for sequencing. As a group, the patients uniformly had severe acquired aplastic anemia. Study findings and constraints: Between patients and controls, about 31 CD8+ CDR3 sequences were found in common. Significant differences in CD8+ Simpson's diversity were not observed between patients and controls.

The chain joins TRBV2 to TRBJ2-2; D gene ambiguous. Sequenced: sorted CD4+, CD8+, or CD8+CD57+ T cells (not recorded which) from PBMCs. The clonotype was recovered from a human donor with aplastic anemia. The CDR3 DNA reads TGTGCCAGCAGTGGGGAACAGCCGAACACCGGGGAGCTGTTTTTT. It specifies CASSGEQPNTGELFF.